The 21 T cell receptor beta chains listed next were all sequenced from one sample in a study of blood T cell repertoires in COVID-19. The assay was immunoSEQ multiplex PCR, and TCRdb's table has in-frame clones only and misses some. The table lists about 94,000 clones, approximately 84% of them singletons. The sequenced sample was peripheral blood. The receptors derive from an older man with COVID-19, enrolled during active disease.

The chain joins TRBV7-9 to TRBJ1-2, with TRBD1 matching over 7 bases. The ends lost 2 bases at V and 1 base at J; junction bases unmatched: 10. This CDR3 comprises 17 residues. Per germline, CDR1 SEHNR and CDR2 FQNEAQ (reference sequence). CDR3 bases: TGTGCCAGCAGCTTATATCCGGAGGGACAGATTAACTATGGCTACACCTTC. As protein: CASSLYPEGQINYGYTF.

The chain uses TRBV11-3 and TRBJ1-1; D is perhaps TRBD1 (6 bases). This CDR3 has 15 residues. CDR1 is SGHNT and CDR2 is YENEEA in the germline V gene. Trimming removed 2 bases at V and 1 base at J, with 11 bases between. In DNA, the CDR3 is TGTGCCAGCAGCTTACTTGGACAGCCGAACACTGAAGCTTTCTTT. Its translation: CASSLLGQPNTEAFF.

The V call is TRBV6-2 or TRBV6-3, the J call TRBJ2-1; 8 positions match TRBD1. Germline CDR1 MNHEY, CDR2 SVGEGT. The CDR3 has 16 residues. V shed 6 bases, J shed 5 bases, and the junction held 12 bases outside the gene matches. The CDR3 region has the DNA TGTGCCAGCAGCGTTAGGGGACAGGCGAACCACAATGAGCAGTTCTTC. It encodes CASSVRGQANHNEQFF.

Points on this clone: This CDR3 is also generated by other DNA sequences in the sample. The chain is built from TRBV5-1 and TRBJ2-7; 8 nucleotides line up with TRBD1. V gave up 4 bases and J gave up 0 bases; unmatched junction bases: 3. The CDR3 contains 14 residues. Per the germline V gene, CDR1 is SGHRS and CDR2 is YFSETQ. The CDR3 sequence: CASSPGQGSYEQYF. The CDR3 DNA is TGCGCCAGCAGCCCTGGACAGGGCTCCTACGAGCAGTACTTC.

The V call is TRBV4-2, the J call TRBJ2-7, with 7 nucleotides matching TRBD2. The V gene's germline CDR1 is LGHNA and CDR2 YNFKEQ. After removal of 4 bases from V and 3 bases from J, the junction contained 6 bases not matched to a gene. The length of the CDR3 is 14 residues. In DNA, the CDR3 is TGTGCCAGCAGCCCTAGCGGTTTTTTCTACGAGCAGTACTTC. It encodes CASSPSGFFYEQYF.

The chain is built from TRBV6-5 and TRBJ1-3, with no clear D. In germline, CDR1 is MNHEY, CDR2 SVGAGI. The CDR3 has 14 amino acids. The V gene lost 10 bases and the J gene lost 4 bases, with 17 bases spanning the gap. The DNA of the CDR3 is TGTGCCACCCGTCAGGACGCGGGCGGAAACACCATATATTTT. This translates into CATRQDAGGNTIYF.

The rearrangement links TRBV27 to TRBJ2-7; a possible D gene is TRBD2 (6 bases). The CDR3 sequence is 14 residues long. Per the germline V gene, CDR1 is MNHEY and CDR2 is SMNVEV (reference sequence). The germline V and J ends were trimmed by 5 bases and 2 bases, with 13 bases remaining between them. CDR3 residues: CASSPRGIPYEQYF. In DNA, the CDR3 is TGTGCCAGCAGTCCCCGGGGGATTCCCTACGAGCAGTACTTC.

The rearrangement links TRBV29-1 to TRBJ1-1; 9 bases line up with TRBD1. The CDR3 is 13 residues long. Germline CDR1 SQVTM, CDR2 ANQGSEA. V was pared by 7 bases and J by 4 bases, with 7 bases of the junction left unmatched. The CDR3 region is CSDAGQGATEAFF. The CDR3 DNA sequence: TGCAGCGACGCGGGACAGGGAGCCACTGAAGCTTTCTTT.

This chain connects TRBV7-6 to TRBJ2-2; 9 bases align to TRBD1. Germline V gene sequence: CDR1 SGHVS, CDR2 FNYEAQ. The CDR3 contains 15 residues. V dropped 5 bases and J dropped 7; count of bases not matched to a gene: 8. As DNA, the CDR3 is TGTGCCAGCAGCCCAACAGGGGGCTTGGGCGGGGAGCTGTTTTTT. This gives the protein CASSPTGGLGGELFF.

The chain uses TRBV14 and TRBJ2-5, with 14 nucleotides matching TRBD2. V shed 6 bases and J 3 bases; nucleotides not matched to a gene: 12. The CDR3 covers 18 residues. Germline CDR1 and CDR2: SGHDN and FVKESK. The CDR3 coding sequence is TGTGCCAGCAGTGGACGAACGACTAGCGGGAGGGCCAAAGAGACCCAGTACTTC. This sequence encodes CASSGRTTSGRAKETQYF.

The chain couples TRBV27 to TRBJ1-5; D is perhaps TRBD1 (5 bases). Germline values: CDR1 MNHEY, CDR2 SMNVEV (reference sequence). Trimming pared 1 base from V and 2 bases from J, leaving 9 bases between. The CDR3 extends over 15 amino acids. The CDR3 DNA sequence: TGTGCCAGCAGTTTATTTCAGGGTGGCAATCAGCCCCAGCATTTT. The encoded protein is CASSLFQGGNQPQHF.

V usage is TRBV18 and J usage is TRBJ2-5; 12 bases agree with TRBD2. This CDR3 is 14 amino acids long. Trimming at V came to 3 bases and at J to 4 bases, leaving 0 bases not matched to a gene. From germline, CDR1 is KGHSH and CDR2 LQKENI. The CDR3 protein is CASSPGLAGETQYF. DNA of the CDR3: TGTGCCAGCTCACCGGGACTAGCGGGAGAGACCCAGTACTTC. Full variable domain (rest looked up from reference TRBV18 and TRBJ2-5): NAGVMQNPRHLVRRRGQEARLRCSPMKGHSHVYWYRQLPEEGLKFMVYLQKENIIDESGMPKERFSAEFPKEGPSILRIQQVVRGDSAAYFCASSPGLAGETQYFGPGTRLLVL.

The chain carries TRBV29-1 and TRBJ1-1; 7 bases agree with TRBD1. The CDR3 runs to 15 residues. The junction had 10 bases not matched to a gene; V was cut back by 6 bases and J by 0 bases. The germline CDR1 and CDR2 sequences are SQVTM and ANQGSEA. The CDR3 DNA follows: TGCAGCGTCGCACCGGGACAGTACATGAACACTGAAGCTTTCTTT. Its protein is CSVAPGQYMNTEAFF.

This clone was observed a single time. The chain is built from TRBV7-9 and TRBJ1-1; D not certain. Trimming left V 4 bases short and J 5 bases short, with 11 bases between. The germline CDR1 and CDR2 sequences are SEHNR and FQNEAQ (reference sequence). The CDR3 length is 13 residues. CDR3: CASSSRQVTEAFF. The CDR3 nucleotides read TGTGCCAGCAGCTCCCGACAAGTAACTGAAGCTTTCTTT.

The genes are TRBV5-6 and TRBJ1-2; TRBD1 might be the D (6 bases). From germline, CDR1 is SGHDT and CDR2 YYEEEE. The V end lost 4 bases, the J end lost 0 bases, and 13 bases lay between the germline ends. The length of the CDR3 is 15 residues. This CDR3 reads CASSQTGVTNYGYTF. CDR3 nucleotide sequence: TGTGCCAGCAGCCAGACAGGAGTTACTAACTATGGCTACACCTTC.

The chain employs TRBV6-2 or TRBV6-3 and TRBJ1-5; the D gene is possibly TRBD1 (6 bases). V gave up 5 bases and J gave up 1 base, with 12 bases separating them. The CDR3 has 15 amino acids. Germline V gene data show CDR1 as MNHEY and CDR2 as SVGEGT. CDR3 protein: CASSKGRGSNQPQHF. Written as DNA, the CDR3 is TGTGCCAGCAGTAAGGGCAGGGGAAGCAATCAGCCCCAGCATTTT.

V usage is TRBV5-1 and J usage is TRBJ1-4; TRBD1 matches at 8 bases. This CDR3 spans 16 amino acids. Germline values: CDR1 SGHRS, CDR2 YFSETQ. After removal of 2 bases from V and 4 bases from J, the junction contained 7 bases not matched to a gene. The DNA for the CDR3 is TGCGCCAGCAGCTTTTCCCGACAGGGGATTAATGAAAAACTGTTTTTT. It translates to CASSFSRQGINEKLFF.

A word on this clone: Other nucleotide sequences from this sample produce the same CDR3. V usage is TRBV29-1 and J usage is TRBJ1-2; the D gene is possibly TRBD1 (5 bases). The germline V gene encodes CDR1 SQVTM and CDR2 ANQGSEA. The CDR3 is 11 residues long. Deletions cut 4 bases from V and 4 bases from J, with 7 bases between. The CDR3 here is CSVGQIYGYTF. In nucleotides, the CDR3 is TGCAGCGTTGGACAGATCTATGGCTACACCTTC.

The chain recombines TRBV19 with TRBJ2-2; 11 positions agree with TRBD1. Germline assignment: CDR1 LNHDA and CDR2 SQIVND (reference sequence). Trimming took 4 bases from V and 4 from J; bases not matched to a gene: 5. This CDR3 is built from 16 residues. In DNA, the CDR3 is TGTGCCAGTAGTACCCTCGGGACAGGGGGCACCGGGGAGCTGTTTTTT. It codes for CASSTLGTGGTGELFF.

The chain combines TRBV3-1 (or the pseudogene TRBV3-2) with TRBJ1-1, with D possibly TRBD1 on 6 matching bases. Germline V CDR1 and CDR2: LGHDT, YNNKEL (reference sequence). The CDR3 is 13 amino acids. Trimming cost V 5 bases and J 6 bases, with 13 bases left between them. CDR3: CASSEAQGPEAFF. CDR3 sequence (DNA): TGTGCCAGCAGCGAAGCCCAGGGGCCTGAAGCTTTCTTT.

This clone has just a few counts. This chain uses TRBV27 with TRBJ1-1; the match to TRBD1 covers 8 bases. Unmatched junction bases numbered 7, after V lost 6 bases and J lost 1 base. Germline CDR1 is MNHEY and CDR2 is SMNVEV (reference sequence). The CDR3 length is 15 residues. This CDR3 reads CASSPDREWNTEAFF. The DNA for the CDR3 is TGTGCCAGCAGCCCGGACAGGGAATGGAACACTGAAGCTTTCTTT.